These 24 T cell receptor beta chains were all obtained from the same sample, sequenced in a study of T cell clones after liver transplantation. Repertoires were generated with immunoSEQ multiplex PCR, while TCRdb's copy carries only in-frame clones and drops some. Of some 45,000 clones listed, around 84% were seen once; the top ten hold less than 2.5%. Specimen: CD4+ T cells from blood, collected 24 months after liver transplant. These receptors came from a human patient who received a liver transplant. The graft donor may have given rise to some T cells.

The rearrangement links TRBV6-6 to TRBJ2-6; D unclear. This CDR3 region has 16 residues. From germline, CDR1 is MNHNY and CDR2 SVGAGI (reference sequence). V lost 6 bases, J lost 1 base, and 13 bases lay in between. The CDR3 loop is CASSQALSSGANVLTF. The DNA of the CDR3 is TGTGCCAGCAGCCAAGCCCTGTCTTCTGGGGCCAACGTCCTGACTTTC.

This sequence joins TRBV7-9 and TRBJ2-3, with TRBD1 matching over 8 bases. The junction had 7 bases not matched to a gene; V was cut back by 5 bases and J by 6 bases. The germline gives CDR1 SEHNR, CDR2 FQNEAQ (reference sequence). The CDR3 loop spans 14 amino acids. The CDR3 DNA reads TGTGCCAGCAGCCTTCGGACAGGGTCCGATACGCAGTATTTT. Translating it yields CASSLRTGSDTQYF.

The gene calls are TRBV2 and TRBJ2-5, with 11 bases matching TRBD2. CDR1 SNHLY and CDR2 FYNNEI come from the germline V gene. J lost 2 bases, V lost 7 bases, and 6 bases had no gene match. The CDR3 loop spans 15 amino acids. In DNA form, the CDR3 reads TGTGCCAGCAAAACTAGCGGGGGACAACAAGAGACCCAGTACTTC. Protein: CASKTSGGQQETQYF.

J is TRBJ2-2 and V is TRBV5-4, with 9 bases identical to TRBD1. In germline, CDR1 is SGHNT, CDR2 YYREEE (reference sequence). V shed 3 bases and J 2 bases; nucleotides not matched to a gene: 2. This CDR3 has 15 amino acids. The CDR3 region is CASSSGQGNTGELFF. CDR3 DNA: TGTGCCAGCAGCTCGGGACAGGGAAACACCGGGGAGCTGTTTTTT.

This chain uses TRBV5-5 with TRBJ1-1; D might be TRBD1 (6 bases). V lost 5 bases, J lost 5 bases, and 16 bases lay in between. The CDR3 has 14 residues. Germline V gene lookup returns CDR1 SGHKS and CDR2 YYEKEE (reference sequence). CDR3 loop: CASRPGVYFTEAFF. For the CDR3, the DNA is TGTGCCAGCAGGCCAGGGGTCTACTTTACTGAAGCTTTCTTT.

This chain links TRBV18 with TRBJ1-4; D unclear. V was shortened by 3 bases and J by 8 bases, with 16 bases between the two germline ends. CDR1 and CDR2 (germline): KGHSH, LQKENI. This CDR3 spans 15 amino acids. CDR3 DNA sequence: TGTGCCAGCTCACCTCAGCGGGAATTCGCGGAAAAACTGTTTTTT. Protein product: CASSPQREFAEKLFF.

V is TRBV21-1 and J is TRBJ2-3; TRBD2, the table's D call, lacks a check against the DNA. TRBV21-1 corresponds to a pseudogene. The CDR3 spans 18 residues. The CDR3 coding sequence is TGTGCCAGCCTCCATAATCCCACTAGCGGGGATAGCACAGATACGCAGTATTTT. Its translation is CASLHNPTSGDSTDTQYF.

Written as DNA, the CDR3 is TGCAGCGTTGAAAGGTCTTCCCAAGAGACCCAGTACTTC. Amino acids: CSVERSSQETQYF. This chain joins TRBV29-1 and TRBJ2-5; no firm D call. This CDR3 is built from 13 residues. V shed 2 bases and J shed 1 base, with 8 bases lying between them. Germline values: CDR1 SQVTM, CDR2 ANQGSEA.

In its sample, this clone was seen once. The chain uses TRBV10-1 and TRBJ2-7; no firm D call. Trimming took off 0 bases at V and 7 bases at J, with 16 bases between the two ends. This CDR3 contains 15 residues. CDR1 is WNHNN and CDR2 is SYGVQD in the germline V gene (reference sequence). As DNA, the CDR3 is TGCGCCAGCAGTGAGTCGAGTAGGCGGCGGTTGGAGCAGTACTTC. It yields the protein CASSESSRRRLEQYF.

The V gene is TRBV9, the J gene TRBJ2-3; no clear D. V lost 0 bases and J 0 bases, leaving 8 bases between the germline ends. CDR1 and CDR2 (germline): SGDLS, YYNGEE. This CDR3 spans 15 amino acids. In DNA form, the CDR3 reads TGTGCCAGCAGCGTAGGAATTACTAGCACAGATACGCAGTATTTT. Protein sequence: CASSVGITSTDTQYF.

V and J are TRBV9 and TRBJ2-1; 8 positions match TRBD2. There are 16 residues in the CDR3. V shed 0 bases and J 7 bases; nucleotides not matched to a gene: 9. CDR1 and CDR2 (germline): SGDLS, YYNGEE. Written as DNA, the CDR3 is TGTGCCAGCAGCGTAGCCCCCGGGAGGGCCCGAAATGAGCAGTTCTTC. This sequence encodes CASSVAPGRARNEQFF.

This rearrangement joins TRBV4-1 to TRBJ1-5; no firm D call. Germline V gives CDR1 MGHRA, CDR2 YSYEKL. Trimming stripped 4 bases from V and 8 bases from J, with 15 bases between. The CDR3 extends over 14 amino acids. CDR3 in amino acids: CASSLIATTEPQHF. The DNA for the CDR3 is TGCGCCAGCAGCCTAATCGCTACTACAGAGCCCCAGCATTTT.

This chain joins TRBV6-1 and TRBJ1-2; D might be TRBD1 (6 bases). Trimming shortened V by 6 bases and J by 4 bases, and 12 bases separated the two germline ends. The CDR3 totals 13 residues. The germline V gene has CDR1 MNHNS and CDR2 SASEGT. CDR3 sequence (DNA): TGTGCCAGCAGCACGGTGACAGGCTATGGCTACACCTTC. It is translated as CASSTVTGYGYTF.

The chain uses TRBV5-1 and TRBJ2-2; D ambiguous. Trimming cost V 0 bases and J 0 bases, with 12 bases left between them. CDR1 SGHRS and CDR2 YFSETQ come from the germline V gene. CDR3 size: 17 residues. CDR3 nucleotide sequence: TGCGCCAGCAGCTTGGTTTCTAGGATTGCGAACACCGGGGAGCTGTTTTTT. Protein sequence: CASSLVSRIANTGELFF.

The chain uses TRBV28 and TRBJ2-7; tentatively, D is TRBD2 (5 bases). There are 15 residues in the CDR3. Germline V gene lookup returns CDR1 MDHEN and CDR2 SYDVKM. V shed 7 bases and J shed 3 bases, with 19 bases lying between them. The CDR3, as DNA: TGTGCCAGCACCCCCCCGGGGTTTGAGGACTACGAGCAGTACTTC. Protein sequence: CASTPPGFEDYEQYF.

V and J are TRBV30 and TRBJ1-6; D remains ambiguous. The germline V and J ends were trimmed by 3 bases and 5 bases, with 8 bases remaining between them. This CDR3 comprises 13 residues. CDR1 is GTSNPN, CDR2 SVGIG, per germline (reference sequence). The DNA of the CDR3 is TGTGCCTGGAGGGCTGGGAATAATTCACCCCTCCACTTT. Amino acid sequence: CAWRAGNNSPLHF. Complete variable domain (other parts from reference TRBV30 and TRBJ1-6): SQTIHQWPATLVQPVGSPLSLECTVEGTSNPNLYWYRQAAGRGLQLLFYSVGIGQISSEVPQNLSASRPQDRQFILSSKKLLLSDSGFYLCAWRAGNNSPLHFGNGTRLTVT.

The J gene is TRBJ1-2, the V gene TRBV6-6; D is uncertain. Trimming took 6 bases from V and 2 from J, leaving 10 bases between them. Germline V gene lookup returns CDR1 MNHNY and CDR2 SVGAGI (reference sequence). The CDR3 runs to 13 residues. CDR3: CASRKTGNYGYTF. The DNA for the CDR3 is TGTGCCAGCAGAAAGACTGGGAACTATGGCTACACCTTC.

The gene calls are TRBV28 and TRBJ2-1, with D perhaps matching TRBD1 (5 bases). Trimming took off 7 bases at V and 9 bases at J, with 13 bases between the two ends. This CDR3 has 12 residues. Germline loops: CDR1 MDHEN, CDR2 SYDVKM. The CDR3 sequence: CASISGIREQFF. For the CDR3, the DNA is TGTGCCAGCATCTCAGGGATTCGTGAGCAGTTCTTC.

This clone was counted only a few times. The chain has TRBV4-1 and TRBJ1-2; the D gene is possibly TRBD1 (6 bases). Germline loops: CDR1 MGHRA, CDR2 YSYEKL. CDR3 size: 18 residues. V gave up 1 base and J gave up 1 base, with 19 bases separating them. The CDR3: CASSQASRGPSYNYGYTF. For the CDR3, the DNA is TGCGCCAGCAGCCAAGCCAGCAGGGGCCCATCCTATAACTATGGCTACACCTTC.

The rearrangement joins TRBV27 to TRBJ2-5; D tentatively fits TRBD1 or TRBD2 (5 bases each). In germline, CDR1 is MNHEY, CDR2 SMNVEV (reference sequence). The CDR3 has 17 residues. Trimming removed 6 bases from V and 10 bases from J, with 30 bases in between. Written as DNA, the CDR3 is TGTGCCAGCAGGGCAAGCCTGGGACGGCTGACCGATGTGATCCAGTACTTC. It yields the protein CASRASLGRLTDVIQYF.

This clone was found once. The chain links TRBV19 to TRBJ1-4, with TRBD1 matching over 12 bases. CDR1 is LNHDA and CDR2 is SQIVND in the germline V gene (reference sequence). The V gene end was trimmed by 3 bases and the J gene end by 7 bases; junction bases not matched to a gene: 9. There are 17 residues in the CDR3. CDR3 loop: CASSMGQGAPKGEKLFF. CDR3 sequence (DNA): TGTGCCAGTAGTATGGGACAGGGGGCGCCGAAAGGTGAAAAACTGTTTTTT.

The rearrangement uses TRBV7-3 and TRBJ2-7; possible D gene TRBD1, 6 bases. Germline V gives CDR1 SGHTA, CDR2 FQGTGA. Between the trimmed V and J ends, which lost 3 bases and 0 bases, there was a span of 9 bases. The CDR3 length is 14 residues. CDR3 residues: CASSFDRYSYEQYF. The CDR3 DNA sequence: TGTGCCAGCAGCTTCGACAGGTACTCCTACGAGCAGTACTTC.

The chain combines TRBV28 with TRBJ2-2, with 8 bases aligning to TRBD2. Germline assignment: CDR1 MDHEN and CDR2 SYDVKM. Trimming removed 2 bases from V and 5 bases from J; junction bases left unmatched: 4. This CDR3 has 15 amino acids. The CDR3 DNA sequence: TGTGCCAGCAGTTTAGGGGGACTAGGGACCGGGGAGCTGTTTTTT. Its protein is CASSLGGLGTGELFF.

The chain recombines TRBV5-1 with TRBJ2-1; 11 positions agree with TRBD2. V was pared by 0 bases and J by 10 bases, with 6 bases of the junction left unmatched. This CDR3 has 15 amino acids. Germline CDR1 is SGHRS and CDR2 is YFSETQ. The CDR3: CASSLAKIAGGEQFF. The CDR3 coding sequence is TGCGCCAGCAGCTTGGCCAAGATAGCGGGAGGGGAGCAGTTCTTC.